A single sample gave rise to the 12 T cell receptor beta chains below, sequenced in a study of cytomegalovirus exposure and HLA in healthy donors. PCR employed 60 Vbeta and 13 Jbeta primers. The data were produced by immunoSEQ multiplex PCR, yet TCRdb's version contains in-frame clones alone and is incomplete. The sample includes 150,000 to 200,000 clones, about 75% seen only once; the top ten take over 12%. Source material: PBMCs. The receptors originated from a man in his forties or fifties in good health and CMV-seropositive.

This sequence joins TRBV27 and TRBJ1-6, with 9 bases aligning to TRBD1. Germline V lookup: CDR1 MNHEY, CDR2 SMNVEV (reference sequence). The J segment lost 11 bases and the V segment lost 5 bases, leaving 16 bases of the junction unmatched. The CDR3 spans 17 residues. The CDR3 DNA reads TGTGCCAGCAGTCCCGACAGGGGGGGTATTCAGAGGACACCCCTCCACTTT. It is translated as CASSPDRGGIQRTPLHF.

V and J are TRBV2 and TRBJ2-5; TRBD1 might be the D (7 bases). Deletions cut 6 bases from V and 7 bases from J, with 15 bases between. Germline CDR1 is SNHLY and CDR2 is FYNNEI. This CDR3 region has 13 residues. CDR3 residues: CASRGGQKGTQYF. In nucleotides, the CDR3 is TGTGCCAGCAGGGGGGGACAGAAGGGGACCCAGTACTTC.

As regards this clone: Relative to the germline gene, one junction end is altered; a read error may explain this. The chain combines TRBV7-9 with TRBJ2-1; possible D gene TRBD2, 5 bases. The CDR3 runs 17 residues. Germline CDR1 reads SEHNR; CDR2 reads FQNEAQ (reference sequence). The chain's CDR3 is CSSSLARGKSSYNEQFF. In DNA form, the CDR3 reads TGTTCCAGCAGCTTAGCGCGCGGCAAGAGCTCCTACAATGAGCAGTTCTTC. Using reference TRBV7-9 and TRBJ2-1 for the parts outside the CDR3, the full variable domain is DTGVSQNPRHKITKRGQNVTFRCDPISEHNRLYWYRQTLGQGPEFLTYFQNEAQLEKSRLLSDRFSAERPKGSFSTLEIQRTEQGDSAMYLCSSSLARGKSSYNEQFFGPGTRLTVL.

V is TRBV6-6 and J is TRBJ1-1; D might be TRBD1 (5 bases). Germline-derived CDR1 and CDR2 are MNHNY and SVGAGI (reference sequence). The CDR3 is made up of 13 amino acids. Trimming stripped 6 bases from V and 1 base from J, with 9 bases between. The CDR3, as DNA: TGTGCCAGCAGCCCCAGGGAGAACACTGAAGCTTTCTTT. Protein: CASSPRENTEAFF.

This clone was seen just once. Relative to the germline gene, one junction end is altered; a read error may explain this. V and J are TRBV6-1 and TRBJ1-1; tentative D call: TRBD1 (6 bases). Germline CDR1 reads MNHNS; CDR2 reads SASEGT. CDR3 length: 17 amino acids. DNA for the CDR3: TGTGCCAGCAGCGAAGAGACAGGACCGGGCCTGGGTACTGAAGCTTTCTTT. Translation gives CASSEETGPGLGTEAFF.

The chain recombines TRBV25-1 with TRBJ1-4; weak D call: TRBD1 (5 bases). Germline V CDR1 and CDR2: MGHDK, SYGVNS. CDR3 length: 14 residues. Trimming left V 6 bases short and J 0 bases short, with 8 bases between. CDR3 nucleotides: TGTGCCAGCAGCGTACAGGCAACTAATGAAAAACTGTTTTTT. Translating it yields CASSVQATNEKLFF.

This clone appeared once. CDR3 coding DNA: TGTGCCAGCAGCTTAGACAGGGCACCTTCACCCCTCCACTTT. This encodes CASSLDRAPSPLHF. This rearrangement joins TRBV11-2 to TRBJ1-6; D may be TRBD1 (5 bases). This CDR3 spans 14 amino acids. V shed 0 bases and J shed 9 bases, with 9 bases lying between them. CDR1 is SGHAT, CDR2 FQNNGV, per germline.

V and J are TRBV6-5 and TRBJ1-6; maybe TRBD1 (5 bases). V lost 4 bases to trimming and J lost 6 bases, with 10 bases between them. The CDR3 length is 14 residues. Germline assignment: CDR1 MNHEY and CDR2 SVGAGI. CDR3 coding DNA: TGTGCCAGCAGTTCCAGACAGACTAATTCACCCCTCCACTTT. Its protein is CASSSRQTNSPLHF.

This clone has just one count. The genes are TRBV7-9 and TRBJ1-2, with TRBD1 matching 8 bases. CDR1 and CDR2 from the germline V gene are SEHNR and FQNEAQ (reference sequence). The CDR3 has 14 amino acids. The V gene end was trimmed by 5 bases and the J gene end by 10 bases; junction bases not matched to a gene: 12. CDR3 sequence (DNA): TGTGCCAGCAGCACGTCTCGGACAGGGCGTCCCTACACCTTC. This codes for CASSTSRTGRPYTF.

This chain connects TRBV6-5 to TRBJ2-1, with 11 bases matching TRBD2. The CDR3 consists of 15 residues. Trimming took 5 bases from V and 3 from J; bases not matched to a gene: 3. Germline assignment: CDR1 MNHEY and CDR2 SVGAGI. CDR3 residues: CASSASGGNYNEQFF. CDR3 coding DNA: TGTGCCAGCAGTGCTAGCGGGGGGAACTACAATGAGCAGTTCTTC.

V usage is TRBV15 and J usage is TRBJ1-4, with 9 bases lining up with TRBD1. Trimming removed 0 bases from V and 5 bases from J; junction bases left unmatched: 4. Germline CDR1 LNHNV, CDR2 YYDKDF (reference sequence). The CDR3 is made up of 16 amino acids. CDR3 in DNA: TGTGCCACCAGCAGAGATCGGGGGACAGGGAATGAAAAACTGTTTTTT. This codes for CATSRDRGTGNEKLFF.

Concerning this clone: The CDR3 carries no conserved terminal phenylalanine or tryptophan, so it likely arises from a read error. V gene TRBV6-5 combines with J gene TRBJ2-7; 10 nucleotides match TRBD1. The CDR3 spans 16 residues. Germline CDR1 and CDR2: MNHEY and SVGAGI. With V trimmed by 0 bases and J by 1 base, 3 bases remained unmatched. CDR3 DNA sequence: TGTGCCAGCAGTTACTCGGGACAGGGGTTATCCTACGAGCAGTACCTC. Translating it yields CASSYSGQGLSYEQYL.